These T cell receptor beta chains were read from a single sample in a study of T cells after yellow fever vaccination. TCRdb processed the 5' RACE reads anew with MiXCR; each CDR3 protein has one entry. Found here are 60,000 to 75,000 distinct CDR3 sequences, less than 8.5% of them singletons; the top ten hold under 45%. Specimen: CD8+ T cells sorted from PBMCs, collected roughly 47 days after the first yellow fever vaccination. Every receptor here comes from a man in his late teens or twenties who received the YFV17D yellow fever vaccine. The CDR3 runs from the conserved cysteine through the conserved F or W. A D gene is named only where the DNA matches it firmly. Clone size is shown for a subset of rows, as once, few, many or a class of expanded clone.

CDR3,DNA,J,V,D,size
CSAVGGTGELFF,TGCAGCGCGGTGGGGGGGACCGGGGAGCTGTTTTTT,TRBJ2-2,TRBV29-1,TRBD2,many
CASSPRLEETQYF,TGTGCCAGCAGTCCTCGACTCGAAGAGACCCAGTACTTC,TRBJ2-5,TRBV7-9,-,-
CSVLGGGARTDTQYF,TGCAGCGTTCTTGGCGGGGGGGCGCGCACAGATACGCAGTATTTT,TRBJ2-3,TRBV29-1,TRBD2,many
CAISEGRYEQYF,TGTGCCATCAGTGAAGGTCGGTACGAGCAGTACTTC,TRBJ2-7,TRBV10-3,-,many
CASSLRAGGVEAFF,TGTGCCAGCAGCTTAAGGGCAGGGGGTGTTGAAGCTTTCTTT,TRBJ1-1,TRBV7-3,TRBD1,many
CASTSGTPEQFF,TGTGCCAGCACCTCCGGGACCCCGGAGCAGTTCTTC,TRBJ2-1,TRBV12-3/TRBV12-4,-,many
CASSPSSRGGQYYEQYF,TGTGCCAGCAGCCCATCCTCTCGGGGGGGACAATACTACGAGCAGTACTTC,TRBJ2-7,TRBV11-2,TRBD2,few
CASSQDNRGLAGGSYNEQFF,TGCGCCAGCAGCCAAGATAACAGGGGGTTGGCGGGGGGCTCCTACAATGAGCAGTTCTTC,TRBJ2-1,TRBV4-3,-,-
CASSGGGASTDTQYF,TGTGCCAGCAGTGGCGGGGGGGCCAGCACAGATACGCAGTATTTT,TRBJ2-3,TRBV6-4,TRBD2,many
CASSLNVGGGPYNEQFF,TGTGCCAGCAGCTTAAATGTGGGCGGGGGACCCTACAATGAGCAGTTCTTC,TRBJ2-1,TRBV7-2,TRBD2,many
CSVAASSYEQYF,TGCAGCGTTGCAGCGAGCTCCTACGAGCAGTACTTC,TRBJ2-7,TRBV29-1,-,-
CASSPSLTVSTDTQYF,TGCGCCAGCAGCCCTAGCCTGACGGTCAGCACAGATACGCAGTATTTT,TRBJ2-3,TRBV5-1,-,many
CASSYADSGNTIYF,TGTGCCAGCAGTTACGCGGACTCTGGAAACACCATATATTTT,TRBJ1-3,TRBV9,-,-
CASSETLSGELFF,TGTGCCAGCAGTGAAACCCTCTCCGGGGAGCTGTTTTTT,TRBJ2-2,TRBV2,-,many
CSARDRGAGEPYEQYF,TGCAGTGCTAGAGATCGCGGGGCAGGGGAACCCTACGAGCAGTACTTC,TRBJ2-7,TRBV20-1,-,many
CASSYSRVGELFF,TGTGCCAGCAGTTACTCCCGGGTGGGGGAGCTGTTTTTT,TRBJ2-2,TRBV6-5,-,many
CSAVQGMNTEAFF,TGCAGTGCTGTACAGGGGATGAACACTGAAGCTTTCTTT,TRBJ1-1,TRBV20-1,TRBD1,many
CASSSRDRGLISNYGYTF,TGTGCCAGCAGTAGCCGGGACAGGGGACTTATCTCTAACTATGGCTACACCTTC,TRBJ1-2,TRBV28,TRBD1,many
CASSLFTSGVEDTQYF,TGTGCCAGCAGCTTATTCACTAGCGGGGTGGAAGATACGCAGTATTTT,TRBJ2-3,TRBV7-3,TRBD2,-
CASSLDREGSPLHF,TGTGCCAGCAGCTTAGACAGGGAAGGGTCACCCCTCCACTTT,TRBJ1-6,TRBV7-8,-,many
CASSTPIPPGEGQPQHF,TGTGCCAGCAGCACACCCATCCCTCCAGGGGAGGGTCAGCCCCAGCATTTT,TRBJ1-5,TRBV7-3,-,many